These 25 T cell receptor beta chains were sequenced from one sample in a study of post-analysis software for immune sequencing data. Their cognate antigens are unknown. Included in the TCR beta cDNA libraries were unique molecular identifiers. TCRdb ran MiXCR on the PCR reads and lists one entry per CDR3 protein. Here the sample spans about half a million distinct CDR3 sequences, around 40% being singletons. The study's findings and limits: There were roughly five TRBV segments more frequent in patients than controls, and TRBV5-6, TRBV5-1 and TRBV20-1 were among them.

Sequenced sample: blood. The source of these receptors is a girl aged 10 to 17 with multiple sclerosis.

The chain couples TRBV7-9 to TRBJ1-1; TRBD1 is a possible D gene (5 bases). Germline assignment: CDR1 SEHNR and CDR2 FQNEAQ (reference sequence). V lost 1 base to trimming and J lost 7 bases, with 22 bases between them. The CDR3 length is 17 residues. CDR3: CASSLGIRSGNSGEAFF. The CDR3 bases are TGTGCCAGCAGCTTAGGGATTAGGTCAGGGAACTCCGGTGAAGCTTTCTTT.

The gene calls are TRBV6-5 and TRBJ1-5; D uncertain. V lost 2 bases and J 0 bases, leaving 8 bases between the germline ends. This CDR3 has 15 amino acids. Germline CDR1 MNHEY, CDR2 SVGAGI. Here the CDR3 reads CASSYAENSNQPQHF. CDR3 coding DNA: TGTGCCAGCAGTTACGCAGAAAATAGCAATCAGCCCCAGCATTTT.

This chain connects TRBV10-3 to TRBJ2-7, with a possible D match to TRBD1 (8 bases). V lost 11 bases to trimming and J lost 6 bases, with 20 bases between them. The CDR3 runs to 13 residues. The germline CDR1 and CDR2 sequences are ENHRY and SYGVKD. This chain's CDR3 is CASHQSGTGEQYF. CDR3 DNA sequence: TGTGCCTCGCACCAGAGCGGGACAGGCGAGCAGTACTTC.

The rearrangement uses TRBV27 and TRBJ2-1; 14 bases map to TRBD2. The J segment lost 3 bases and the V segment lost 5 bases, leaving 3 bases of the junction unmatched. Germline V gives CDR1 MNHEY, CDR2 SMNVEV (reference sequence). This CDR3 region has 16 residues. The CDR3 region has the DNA TGTGCCAGCAGTGCCGGACTAGCGGGAGGCTACAATGAGCAGTTCTTC. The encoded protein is CASSAGLAGGYNEQFF.

DNA of the CDR3: TGCAGCGTTGAAGAAGTACGGGGGTCGGTGGCGGAGACCCAGTACTTC. This gives the protein CSVEEVRGSVAETQYF. The chain links TRBV29-1 to TRBJ2-5; D is perhaps TRBD2 (6 bases). CDR3 size: 16 residues. Trimming removed 0 bases at V and 5 bases at J, with 19 bases between. CDR1 and CDR2 from the germline V gene are SQVTM and ANQGSEA.

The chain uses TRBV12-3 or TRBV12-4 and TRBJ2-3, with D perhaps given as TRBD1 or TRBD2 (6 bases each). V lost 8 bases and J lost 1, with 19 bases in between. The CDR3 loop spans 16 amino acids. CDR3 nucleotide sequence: TGTGCCAGCCGCCAGAGAGGGGGGATAGGCACAGATACGCAGTATTTT. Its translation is CASRQRGGIGTDTQYF.

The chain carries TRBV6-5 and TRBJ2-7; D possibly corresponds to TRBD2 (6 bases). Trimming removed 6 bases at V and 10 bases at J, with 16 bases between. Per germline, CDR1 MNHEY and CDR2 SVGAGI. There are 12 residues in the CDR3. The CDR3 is CASRSSGLQQYF. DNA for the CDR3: TGTGCCAGCAGGTCCAGCGGGTTACAACAGTACTTC.

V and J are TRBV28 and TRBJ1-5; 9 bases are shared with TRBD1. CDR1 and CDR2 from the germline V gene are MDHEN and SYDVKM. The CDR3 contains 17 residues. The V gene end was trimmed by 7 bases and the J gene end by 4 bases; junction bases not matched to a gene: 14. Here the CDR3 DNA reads TGTGCCAGCACCTCTGGCCCCGGACAGGGGAATAATCAGCCCCAGCATTTT. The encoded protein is CASTSGPGQGNNQPQHF.

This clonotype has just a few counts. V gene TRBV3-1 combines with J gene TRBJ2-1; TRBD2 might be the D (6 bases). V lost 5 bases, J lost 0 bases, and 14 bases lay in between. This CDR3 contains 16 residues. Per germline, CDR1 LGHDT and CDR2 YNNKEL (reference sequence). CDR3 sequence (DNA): TGTGCCAGCAGCACAAGCGGAGGGAGCTCCTACAATGAGCAGTTCTTC. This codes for CASSTSGGSSYNEQFF.

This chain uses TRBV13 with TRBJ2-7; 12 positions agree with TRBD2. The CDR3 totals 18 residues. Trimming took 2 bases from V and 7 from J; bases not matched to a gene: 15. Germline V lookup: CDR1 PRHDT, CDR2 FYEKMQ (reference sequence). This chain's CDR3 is CASSLRLAGETRYNEQYF. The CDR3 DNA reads TGTGCCAGCAGCTTAAGACTAGCGGGAGAGACAAGATACAATGAGCAGTACTTC.

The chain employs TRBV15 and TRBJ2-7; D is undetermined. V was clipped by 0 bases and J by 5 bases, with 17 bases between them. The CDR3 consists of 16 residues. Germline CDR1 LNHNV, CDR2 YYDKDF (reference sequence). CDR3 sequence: CATSRDSRVGFHEQYF. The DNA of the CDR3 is TGTGCCACCAGCAGAGATTCGCGCGTAGGTTTCCACGAGCAGTACTTC.

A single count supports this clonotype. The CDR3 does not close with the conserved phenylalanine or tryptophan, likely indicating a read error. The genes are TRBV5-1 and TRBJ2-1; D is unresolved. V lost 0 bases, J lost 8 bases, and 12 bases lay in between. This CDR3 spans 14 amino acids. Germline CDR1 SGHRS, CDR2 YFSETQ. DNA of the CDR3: TGCGCCAGCAGCTTGGGTCCGATCCCTGATGAGCAGTTCGTC. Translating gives CASSLGPIPDEQFV.

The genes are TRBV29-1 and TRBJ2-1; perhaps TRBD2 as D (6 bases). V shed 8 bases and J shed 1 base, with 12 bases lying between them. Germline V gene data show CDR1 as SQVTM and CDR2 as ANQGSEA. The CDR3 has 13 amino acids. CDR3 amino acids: CSSRGTSYNEQFF. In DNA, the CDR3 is TGCAGCTCCAGAGGGACTTCCTACAATGAGCAGTTCTTC.

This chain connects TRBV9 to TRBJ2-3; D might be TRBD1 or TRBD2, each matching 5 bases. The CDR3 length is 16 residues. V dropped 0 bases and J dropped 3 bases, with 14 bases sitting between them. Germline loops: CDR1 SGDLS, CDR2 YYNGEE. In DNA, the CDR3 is TGTGCCAGCAGCGTAGGGGGGAGAGAATTGACAGATACGCAGTATTTT. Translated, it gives CASSVGGRELTDTQYF.

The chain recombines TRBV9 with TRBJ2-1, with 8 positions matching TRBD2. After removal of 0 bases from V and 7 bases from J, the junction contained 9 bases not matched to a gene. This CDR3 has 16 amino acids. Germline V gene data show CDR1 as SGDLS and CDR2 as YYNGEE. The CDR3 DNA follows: TGTGCCAGCAGCGTAGGAGGGGGTCGGGGGGGAAATGAGCAGTTCTTC. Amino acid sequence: CASSVGGGRGGNEQFF. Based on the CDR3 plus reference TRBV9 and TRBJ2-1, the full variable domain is DSGVTQTPKHLITATGQRVTLRCSPRSGDLSVYWYQQSLDQGLQFLIQYYNGEERAKGNILERFSAQQFPDLHSELNLSSLELGDSALYFCASSVGGGRGGNEQFFGPGTRLTVL.

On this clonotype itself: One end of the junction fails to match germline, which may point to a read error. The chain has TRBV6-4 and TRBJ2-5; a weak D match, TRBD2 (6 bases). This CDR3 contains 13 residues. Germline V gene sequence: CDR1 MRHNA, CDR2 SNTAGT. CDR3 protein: CAGSAWRGETQYF. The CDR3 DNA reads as TGTGCCGGCAGTGCGTGGAGGGGAGAGACCCAGTACTTC.

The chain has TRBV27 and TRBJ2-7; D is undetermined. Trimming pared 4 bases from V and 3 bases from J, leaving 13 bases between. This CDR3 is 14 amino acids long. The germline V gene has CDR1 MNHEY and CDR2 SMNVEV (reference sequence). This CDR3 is CASSSSKLIYEQYF. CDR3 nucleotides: TGTGCCAGCAGTTCCTCTAAACTGATCTACGAGCAGTACTTC.

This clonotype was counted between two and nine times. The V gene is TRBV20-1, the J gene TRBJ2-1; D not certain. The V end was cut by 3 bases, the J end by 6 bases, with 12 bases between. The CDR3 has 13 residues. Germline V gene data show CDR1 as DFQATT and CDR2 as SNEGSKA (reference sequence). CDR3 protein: CSASSYWANEQFF. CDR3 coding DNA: TGCAGTGCTAGCTCCTACTGGGCCAATGAGCAGTTCTTC.

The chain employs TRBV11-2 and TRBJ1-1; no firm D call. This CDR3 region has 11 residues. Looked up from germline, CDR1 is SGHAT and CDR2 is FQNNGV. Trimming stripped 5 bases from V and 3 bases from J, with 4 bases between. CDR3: CASSHYTEAFF. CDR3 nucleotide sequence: TGTGCCAGCAGCCACTACACTGAAGCTTTCTTT.

CDR3 in amino acids: CASLRDTRRDTEAFF. In nucleotides, the CDR3 is TGTGCCAGTCTACGGGACACTCGAAGGGACACTGAAGCTTTCTTT. This chain links TRBV28 with TRBJ1-1; a possible D gene is TRBD1 (6 bases). The V end was cut by 9 bases, the J end by 3 bases, with 20 bases between. The CDR3 runs 15 residues. Germline values: CDR1 MDHEN, CDR2 SYDVKM. The whole variable domain, filled in from reference TRBV28 and TRBJ1-1, reads DVKVTQSSRYLVKRTGEKVFLECVQDMDHENMFWYRQDPGLGLRLIYFSYDVKMKEKGDIPEGYSVSREKKERFSLILESASTNQTSMYLCASLRDTRRDTEAFFGQGTRLTVV.

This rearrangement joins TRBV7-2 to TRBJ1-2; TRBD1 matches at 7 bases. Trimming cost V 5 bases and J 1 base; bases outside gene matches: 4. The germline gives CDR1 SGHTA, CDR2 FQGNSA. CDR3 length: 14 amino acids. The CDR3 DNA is TGTGCCAGCAGCGCTACAGGGGATAACTATGGCTACACCTTC. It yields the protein CASSATGDNYGYTF.

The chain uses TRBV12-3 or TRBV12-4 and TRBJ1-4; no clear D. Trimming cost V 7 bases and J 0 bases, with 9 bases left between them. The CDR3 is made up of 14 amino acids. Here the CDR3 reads CASKPAATNEKLFF. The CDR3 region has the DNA TGTGCCAGCAAACCGGCTGCAACTAATGAAAAACTGTTTTTT.

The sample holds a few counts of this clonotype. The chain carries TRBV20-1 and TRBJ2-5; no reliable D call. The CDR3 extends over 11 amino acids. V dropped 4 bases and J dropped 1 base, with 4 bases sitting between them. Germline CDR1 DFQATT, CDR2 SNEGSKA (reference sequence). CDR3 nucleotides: TGCAGTGCTATGGGCCAAGAGACCCAGTACTTC. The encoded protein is CSAMGQETQYF.

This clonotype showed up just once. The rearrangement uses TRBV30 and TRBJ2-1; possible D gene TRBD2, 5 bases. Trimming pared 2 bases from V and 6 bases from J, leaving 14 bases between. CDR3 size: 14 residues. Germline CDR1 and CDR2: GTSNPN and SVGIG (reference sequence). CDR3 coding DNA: TGTGCCTGGAGTCCGATGACCCGGGGCAATGAGCAGTTCTTC. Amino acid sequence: CAWSPMTRGNEQFF.

In nucleotides, the CDR3 is TGTGCCAGCAGTCTAGGGACTAGCGGGTACTTC. Protein: CASSLGTSGYF. The chain recombines TRBV12-3 or TRBV12-4 with TRBJ2-7, with 11 bases lining up with TRBD2. The V gene end was trimmed by 5 bases and the J gene end by 12 bases; junction bases not matched to a gene: 3. There are 11 residues in the CDR3.